A single sample is the source of the 16 T cell receptor beta chains below, sequenced in a study of blood T cell repertoires in COVID-19. Produced via immunoSEQ multiplex PCR; TCRdb's table is partial and in-frame only. The table shows roughly 250,000 clones, with less than 85% occurring only once. Material for sequencing was peripheral blood. The receptors were sampled from a woman aged 80 or over with active or convalescent COVID-19.

J is TRBJ2-1 and V is TRBV20-1; D remains unclear. The CDR3 has 11 amino acids. CDR1 DFQATT and CDR2 SNEGSKA come from the germline V gene (reference sequence). V was pared by 5 bases and J by 7 bases, with 9 bases between. CDR3 residues: CSALGRNEQFF. The CDR3 nucleotides are TGCAGTGCTTTGGGCAGGAATGAGCAGTTCTTC.

The rearrangement uses TRBV27 and TRBJ2-3; 8 bases match TRBD1. In germline, CDR1 is MNHEY, CDR2 SMNVEV (reference sequence). The CDR3 covers 15 residues. V lost 1 base, J lost 1 base, and 1 base stayed unmatched. The chain's CDR3 is CASSLLGQGTDTQYF. CDR3 in DNA: TGTGCCAGCAGTTTATTGGGACAGGGCACAGATACGCAGTATTTT.

The chain employs TRBV7-9 and TRBJ2-7; 16 nucleotides align to TRBD2. In germline, CDR1 is SEHNR, CDR2 FQNEAQ (reference sequence). V gave up 5 bases and J gave up 6 bases; unmatched junction bases: 16. The CDR3 totals 19 residues. This CDR3 is CASSPSAGLAGGPYPEQYF. CDR3 DNA sequence: TGTGCCAGCAGCCCTAGCGCGGGACTAGCGGGAGGGCCCTATCCCGAGCAGTACTTC.

The chain's CDR3 is CASSLISNYGYTF. CDR3 coding DNA: TGTGCCAGCAGCCTAATATCTAACTATGGCTACACCTTC. The chain uses TRBV3-1 (or the pseudogene TRBV3-2) and TRBJ1-2; D is ambiguous. CDR1 and CDR2 from the germline V gene are LGHDT and YNNKEL (reference sequence). The CDR3 loop spans 13 amino acids. V shed 4 bases and J shed 0 bases, with 6 bases lying between them.

Worth noting for this clone: A junction boundary mismatches the germline segment, possibly from a read error. V and J are TRBV12-3 or TRBV12-4 and TRBJ2-1, with D perhaps TRBD1 (6 bases). The CDR3 has 11 amino acids. The CDR3, as DNA: TGTGCCAGCAGTGGAAACAGGGAGCGGTTCTTC. Encoded protein: CASSGNRERFF.

The CDR3 DNA reads TGCGCCAGCACTCCTAGCGGGGGACTGTACGAGCAGTACTTC. Its protein product is CASTPSGGLYEQYF. The chain links TRBV5-1 to TRBJ2-7; 10 bases align to TRBD2. V lost 6 bases, J lost 4 bases, and 7 bases stayed unmatched. This CDR3 has 14 residues. Germline V gene data show CDR1 as SGHRS and CDR2 as YFSETQ.

The genes are TRBV6-1 and TRBJ2-3; a weak D match, TRBD1 (5 bases). Per the germline V gene, CDR1 is MNHNS and CDR2 is SASEGT. The CDR3 totals 12 residues. Trimming shortened V by 6 bases and J by 6 bases, and 10 bases separated the two germline ends. The CDR3 reads CASSRETDTQYF. The DNA of the CDR3 is TGTGCCAGCAGCAGGGAAACCGATACGCAGTATTTT.

Only a few counts were recorded for this clone. This sequence joins TRBV18 and TRBJ2-3; 10 nucleotides agree with TRBD1. CDR1 and CDR2 from the germline V gene are KGHSH and LQKENI. V was pared by 1 base and J by 1 base, with 5 bases of the junction left unmatched. There are 17 residues in the CDR3. CDR3 in DNA: TGTGCCAGCTCACCACGACCTGGGACAGGGGGCACAGATACGCAGTATTTT. Amino acid sequence: CASSPRPGTGGTDTQYF. Full variable domain (rest looked up from reference TRBV18 and TRBJ2-3): NAGVMQNPRHLVRRRGQEARLRCSPMKGHSHVYWYRQLPEEGLKFMVYLQKENIIDESGMPKERFSAEFPKEGPSILRIQQVVRGDSAAYFCASSPRPGTGGTDTQYFGPGTRLTVL.

This sequence joins TRBV27 and TRBJ1-1; 10 positions match TRBD1. The trim removed 2 bases at V and 5 bases at J, leaving 8 bases unmatched. The CDR3 contains 16 residues. Germline lookup yields CDR1 MNHEY and CDR2 SMNVEV (reference sequence). The DNA for the CDR3 is TGTGCCAGCAGTTTAATATTGACAGGGGGCCGGACTGAAGCTTTCTTT. It yields the protein CASSLILTGGRTEAFF.

The rearrangement links TRBV10-1 to TRBJ2-1; 10 bases align to TRBD2. CDR3 size: 14 residues. From germline, CDR1 is WNHNN and CDR2 SYGVQD (reference sequence). V shed 3 bases and J 7 bases; nucleotides not matched to a gene: 3. CDR3 bases: TGCGCCAGCAGTGATAGCGGGGGGCGGAATGAGCAGTTCTTC. It translates to CASSDSGGRNEQFF.

This clone was detected a few times. This sequence joins TRBV19 and TRBJ1-6; a possible D gene is TRBD1 (5 bases). The germline gives CDR1 LNHDA, CDR2 SQIVND (reference sequence). With 6 bases removed from V and 9 bases from J, the gap between germline ends came to 15 bases. This CDR3 region has 14 residues. The CDR3 DNA sequence: TGTGCCAGTAGCGCGGGACCGGTGCGTTCACCCCTCCACTTT. It encodes CASSAGPVRSPLHF. The full variable domain, its missing parts supplied by reference TRBV19 and TRBJ1-6, is DGGITQSPKYLFRKEGQNVTLSCEQNLNHDAMYWYRQDPGQGLRLIYYSQIVNDFQKGDIAEGYSVSREKKESFPLTVTSAQKNPTAFYLCASSAGPVRSPLHFGNGTRLTVT.

V and J are TRBV5-6 and TRBJ1-1; 7 bases map to TRBD1. V lost 4 bases and J lost 11; bases outside the gene matches: 8. CDR1 is SGHDT, CDR2 YYEEEE, per germline. The CDR3 has 12 residues. The CDR3 DNA reads TGTGCCAGCAGCATCGATACAGGGGTGGCTTTCTTT. Translated, it gives CASSIDTGVAFF. The whole variable domain, filled in from reference TRBV5-6 and TRBJ1-1, reads DAGVTQSPTHLIKTRGQQVTLRCSPKSGHDTVSWYQQALGQGPQFIFQYYEEEERQRGNFPDRFSGHQFPNYSSELNVNALLLGDSALYLCASSIDTGVAFFGQGTRLTVV.

The V gene is TRBV10-2, the J gene TRBJ1-1; 8 bases agree with TRBD1. Germline V gene data show CDR1 as WSHSY and CDR2 as SAAADI. The V gene end was trimmed by 3 bases and the J gene end by 1 base; junction bases not matched to a gene: 1. The CDR3 is made up of 14 amino acids. This CDR3 reads CASSDQGANTEAFF. DNA of the CDR3: TGCGCCAGCAGTGATCAGGGGGCGAACACTGAAGCTTTCTTT.

The rearrangement joins TRBV18 to TRBJ2-1; 9 positions agree with TRBD2. Germline V gene sequence: CDR1 KGHSH, CDR2 LQKENI. The CDR3 runs to 13 residues. The trim removed 6 bases at V and 8 bases at J, leaving 5 bases unmatched. The CDR3 DNA reads as TGTGCCAGCTCCCCCCGCGGGGGGGATGAGCAGTTCTTC. Protein product: CASSPRGGDEQFF.

This clone was seen a few times. The rearrangement links TRBV30 to TRBJ2-7; D possibly corresponds to TRBD1 (6 bases). Germline-derived CDR1 and CDR2 are GTSNPN and SVGIG (reference sequence). V was trimmed by 5 bases and J by 3 bases, leaving 17 bases between them. This CDR3 has 14 amino acids. The CDR3 DNA is TGTGCCTGGTTGGGGAAGGTGGACAGCTACGAGCAGTACTTC. Translating gives CAWLGKVDSYEQYF.

V gene TRBV5-1 combines with J gene TRBJ2-7, with 9 bases lining up with TRBD2. The CDR3 runs 16 residues. The J segment lost 0 bases and the V segment lost 1 base, leaving 5 bases of the junction unmatched. The germline gives CDR1 SGHRS, CDR2 YFSETQ. The CDR3 DNA follows: TGCGCCAGCAGCTTGAAGGCTAGCGGGAACTCCTACGAGCAGTACTTC. Amino acids: CASSLKASGNSYEQYF.